The present TCR beta chain was sequenced within a study of CD8 T cells in Susac syndrome (dated by TCRdb to about 2019). For context, the study as a whole: Whether CD8+ T cell activation and differentiation in Susac syndrome was antigen driven was tested using repertoire sequencing. The clonality of the CD8+ T cell repertoire was compared across approximately 12 healthy donors, some 14 Susac syndrome patients and about 16 multiple sclerosis patients.

With respect to this clonotype: Its antigen is currently not known. Base-call qualities are not available, and no considerably larger clone is one nucleotide away.

What the work shows at the level of the full study, not this receptor alone: The TCR sequencing and HLA analysis was acknowledged to have included a relatively small number of individuals.

The CDR3, from cysteine to phenylalanine, totals 16 residues. This entry keeps only the CDR3 DNA: 48 bases, framed from base 1. According to the germline V gene (reference sequence), CDR1 reads LNHDA and CDR2 reads SQIVND. Trimming removed 7 bases from V and 0 bases from J, leaving 18 bases between the germline ends. Peripheral blood CD8+ and CD4+ T cells from healthy donors, Susac syndrome patients and multiple sclerosis patients were profiled using high-throughput TCR beta sequencing. The multiple sclerosis controls were treatment-naive patients whose relapsing-remitting disease, either stable or active, fulfilled the revised McDonald criteria. Bulk CD8+ and CD4+ T cells were purified magnetically by negative isolation, whereas CD8+ TEMRA cells were enriched by FACS. Blood was collected in EDTA tubes and processed within 24 hours, with PBMCs isolated through density gradient centrifugation. PBMCs intended for TCR sequencing were cryopreserved in liquid nitrogen and were subsequently thawed in a 37 degrees C water bath. Purity of sorted or isolated CD4+, CD8+ and CD8+ TEMRA cells was at least 90%.

RNA was extracted using the RNeasy kit, and roughly 0.5 to 1 microgram was reverse transcribed with random hexamers. TCR beta CDR3 regions were amplified with the immunoSEQ multiplex PCR assay covering 54 Vbeta and 13 Jbeta segments. To correct PCR amplification bias, a synthetic template baseline was used for both primer optimization and computational correction. Regarding the original processing steps: Only productive sequences were kept, with reads annotated to V, D and J genes according to IMGT and analyzed in immunoSEQ Analyzer. Clonality was calculated as one minus the Shannon entropy normalized by log2 of the number of productive unique sequences. For each patient and control, public and private clones were evaluated within the 100 most prevalent clones. Clones were defined as Susac-specific if absent from the healthy and MS cohorts, from around 1,000 published viral clones and from other ImmuneACCESS disease sequences. The public sequencing data were trimmed at Q25 with fastp and processed into clonotypes with MiXCR by TCRdb, which kept only in-frame beta chains. Each entry is one CDR3 protein sequence, shown with its most common DNA and genes. The V and J calls and clone size come from TCRdb's table, not from the authors' own analysis. In all, the sample holds under 550,000 distinct CDR3 sequences, and approximately 89% of those were seen once. The biggest ten clones account for approximately 0.11% of the sample.

The chain is made from TRBV19 and TRBJ1-1, with the D gene uncertain. Material: CD8+ T cells from PBMCs. The TCR originated in a human donor with multiple sclerosis. The DNA is TGTGCCAGTAAGACCGTCGGAGACCCAATGAACACTGAAGCTTTCTTT. The resulting protein is CASKTVGDPMNTEAFF.